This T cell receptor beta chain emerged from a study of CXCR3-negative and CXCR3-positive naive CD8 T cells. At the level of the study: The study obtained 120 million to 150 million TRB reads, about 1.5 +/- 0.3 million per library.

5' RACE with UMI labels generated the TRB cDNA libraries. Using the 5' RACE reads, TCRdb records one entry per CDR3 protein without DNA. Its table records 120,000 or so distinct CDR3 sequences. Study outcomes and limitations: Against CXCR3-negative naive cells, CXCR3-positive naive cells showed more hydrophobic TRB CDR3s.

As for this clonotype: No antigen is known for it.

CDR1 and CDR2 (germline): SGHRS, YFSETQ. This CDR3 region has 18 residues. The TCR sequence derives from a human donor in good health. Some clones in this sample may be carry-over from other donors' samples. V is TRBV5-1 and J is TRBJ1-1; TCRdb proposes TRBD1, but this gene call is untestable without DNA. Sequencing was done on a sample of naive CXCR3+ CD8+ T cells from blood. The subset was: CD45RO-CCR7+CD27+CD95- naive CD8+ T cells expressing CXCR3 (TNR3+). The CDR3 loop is CASSDPIMGQSLNTEAFF. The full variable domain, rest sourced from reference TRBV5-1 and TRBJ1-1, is KAGVTQTPRYLIKTRGQQVTLSCSPISGHRSVSWYQQTPGQGLQFLFEYFSETQRNKGNFPGRFSGRQFSNSRSEMNVSTLELGDSALYLCASSDPIMGQSLNTEAFFGQGTRLTVV.